Presented here are 10 T cell receptor beta chains from one specimen sequenced in a study of T cell responses to AZD1222 COVID-19 vaccine. Generated by immunoSEQ multiplex PCR, the TCRdb table keeps only in-frame clones and is missing some. The table includes around 130,000 clones, 89% detected once. This material consisted of peripheral blood, taken 28 days after the second AZD1222 dose. These receptors were obtained from an adult who received the AZD1222 COVID-19 vaccine.

The chain combines TRBV11-2 with TRBJ1-1; D remains unclear. CDR3 length equals 12 residues. Trimming took 5 bases from V and 4 from J, leaving 8 bases between them. Germline V gene data show CDR1 as SGHAT and CDR2 as FQNNGV. In DNA form, the CDR3 reads TGTGCCAGCAGCCCGGTCGGCACTGAAGCTTTCTTT. Its protein is CASSPVGTEAFF.

The table lists this clone with a few counts. The genes are TRBV4-2 and TRBJ2-5; perhaps D is TRBD1 or TRBD2 (5 bases each). Trimming pared 1 base from V and 0 bases from J, leaving 12 bases between. Per the germline V gene, CDR1 is LGHNA and CDR2 is YNFKEQ. This CDR3 is built from 16 residues. The CDR3 DNA reads TGTGCCAGCAGCCAAGCCTTCGGGACGGACCAAGAGACCCAGTACTTC. The encoded protein is CASSQAFGTDQETQYF.

The genes are TRBV11-2 and TRBJ2-1; the D gene is possibly TRBD1 (6 bases). This CDR3 has 17 amino acids. The germline gives CDR1 SGHAT, CDR2 FQNNGV. Trimming stripped 3 bases from V and 3 bases from J, with 18 bases between. This chain's CDR3 is CASSFTRLGADYNEQFF. The CDR3 DNA is TGTGCCAGCAGCTTTACTAGACTGGGGGCAGACTACAATGAGCAGTTCTTC.

This clone came up many times. This chain uses TRBV20-1 with TRBJ2-1; perhaps TRBD2 as D (5 bases). The CDR3 contains 14 residues. Germline CDR1 reads DFQATT; CDR2 reads SNEGSKA (reference sequence). Trimming stripped 4 bases from V and 4 bases from J, with 14 bases between. The CDR3 region has the DNA TGCAGTGCTAATGAGAATCCGGGGTACAATGAGCAGTTCTTC. Encoded protein: CSANENPGYNEQFF.

The chain joins TRBV7-9 to TRBJ1-4, with 7 bases aligning to TRBD1. The germline V gene has CDR1 SEHNR and CDR2 FQNEAQ (reference sequence). The CDR3 is made up of 14 amino acids. With 3 bases clipped from V and 5 bases from J, the junction kept 3 bases outside the gene matches. CDR3: CASSFGTANEKLFF. In nucleotides, the CDR3 is TGTGCCAGCAGCTTCGGGACAGCAAATGAAAAACTGTTTTTT. The variable domain in full, with the rest retrieved from reference TRBV7-9 and TRBJ1-4, is DTGVSQNPRHKITKRGQNVTFRCDPISEHNRLYWYRQTLGQGPEFLTYFQNEAQLEKSRLLSDRFSAERPKGSFSTLEIQRTEQGDSAMYLCASSFGTANEKLFFGSGTQLSVL.

The J gene is TRBJ1-4, the V gene TRBV12-3 or TRBV12-4, with D perhaps matching TRBD1 (6 bases). The length of the CDR3 is 12 residues. With 8 bases removed from V and 6 bases from J, the gap between germline ends came to 10 bases. The CDR3 is CASRQAHEKLFF. The CDR3 nucleotides are TGTGCCAGCCGACAGGCACATGAAAAACTGTTTTTT.

The chain is built from TRBV30 and TRBJ1-2, with D tentatively TRBD1 (6 bases). Trimming pared 0 bases from V and 10 bases from J, leaving 15 bases between. This CDR3 has 13 residues. Germline-derived CDR1 and CDR2 are GTSNPN and SVGIG (reference sequence). The CDR3 sequence is CAWSVSGAGDYTF. In DNA form, the CDR3 reads TGTGCCTGGAGTGTATCAGGGGCCGGGGACTACACCTTC.

The V call is TRBV30, the J call TRBJ1-1; D is undetermined. V lost 0 bases and J 3 bases, leaving 8 bases between the germline ends. The V gene's germline CDR1 is GTSNPN and CDR2 SVGIG (reference sequence). This CDR3 region has 13 residues. CDR3 loop: CAWSVQGYTEAFF. The DNA for the CDR3 is TGTGCCTGGAGTGTCCAAGGGTACACTGAAGCTTTCTTT. The variable domain in full, completed from reference TRBV30 and TRBJ1-1, reads SQTIHQWPATLVQPVGSPLSLECTVEGTSNPNLYWYRQAAGRGLQLLFYSVGIGQISSEVPQNLSASRPQDRQFILSSKKLLLSDSGFYLCAWSVQGYTEAFFGQGTRLTVV.

The chain joins TRBV27 to TRBJ2-7, with a tentative D call TRBD2 (5 bases). Germline CDR1 and CDR2: MNHEY and SMNVEV (reference sequence). The CDR3 has 13 amino acids. V shed 5 bases and J shed 2 bases, with 10 bases lying between them. As DNA, the CDR3 is TGTGCCAGCAGTCTAGGAGGCCCCTACGAGCAGTACTTC. Amino acids: CASSLGGPYEQYF.

This clone occurred a few times. The V gene is TRBV5-1, the J gene TRBJ2-3, with TRBD1 matching 8 bases. The junction had 4 bases not matched to a gene; V was cut back by 2 bases and J by 5 bases. The germline V gene encodes CDR1 SGHRS and CDR2 YFSETQ. This CDR3 is built from 14 residues. The DNA of the CDR3 is TGCGCCAGCAGCTTTGACAGGGGAGGAGATACGCAGTATTTT. Amino acids: CASSFDRGGDTQYF.